The entry that follows covers one T cell receptor (beta chain) sequence. The second PCR ran roughly 6 to 11 cycles with a sample-barcoded 5' primer and J-beta primers. TCRdb ran MiXCR on the 5' RACE reads and lists one entry per CDR3 protein. The table shows around 990,000 distinct CDR3 sequences, with around 27% occurring only once. These data originate in a study of blood T cells in healthy people across ages. CDR3 length: 16 residues. V trimming: 0 bases; J trimming: 8 bases; junction bases outside the gene matches: 5. Germline V gives CDR1 SGHRS, CDR2 YFSETQ. The same sample was also studied in work on T cells of mothers and their children.

Sequences were obtained from blood. J is TRBJ2-1 and V is TRBV5-1, with 13 positions matching TRBD2. The sequence was collected from a girl aged 2-10 years in good health. CDR3 protein: CASSLVTSGRADEQFF. In nucleotides, the CDR3 is TGCGCCAGCAGCTTGGTTACTAGCGGGAGGGCCGATGAGCAGTTCTTC.